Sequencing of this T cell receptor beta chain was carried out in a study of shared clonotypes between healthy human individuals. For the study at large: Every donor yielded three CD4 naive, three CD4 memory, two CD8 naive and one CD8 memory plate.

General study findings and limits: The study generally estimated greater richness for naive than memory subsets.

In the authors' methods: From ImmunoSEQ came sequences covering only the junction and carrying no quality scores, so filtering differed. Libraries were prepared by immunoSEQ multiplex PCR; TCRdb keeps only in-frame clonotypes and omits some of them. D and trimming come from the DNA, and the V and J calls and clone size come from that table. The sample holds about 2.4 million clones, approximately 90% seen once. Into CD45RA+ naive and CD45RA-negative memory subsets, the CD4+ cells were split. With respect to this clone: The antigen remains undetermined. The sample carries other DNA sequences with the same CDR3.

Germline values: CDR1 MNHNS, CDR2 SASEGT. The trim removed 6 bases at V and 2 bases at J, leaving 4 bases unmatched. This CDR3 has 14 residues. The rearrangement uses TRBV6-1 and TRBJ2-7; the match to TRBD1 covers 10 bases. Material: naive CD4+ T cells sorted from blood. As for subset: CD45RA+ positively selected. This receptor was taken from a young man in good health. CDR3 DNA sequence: TGTGCCAGCAGAACCGGGACAGGGGCCTACGAGCAGTACTTC. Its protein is CASRTGTGAYEQYF.